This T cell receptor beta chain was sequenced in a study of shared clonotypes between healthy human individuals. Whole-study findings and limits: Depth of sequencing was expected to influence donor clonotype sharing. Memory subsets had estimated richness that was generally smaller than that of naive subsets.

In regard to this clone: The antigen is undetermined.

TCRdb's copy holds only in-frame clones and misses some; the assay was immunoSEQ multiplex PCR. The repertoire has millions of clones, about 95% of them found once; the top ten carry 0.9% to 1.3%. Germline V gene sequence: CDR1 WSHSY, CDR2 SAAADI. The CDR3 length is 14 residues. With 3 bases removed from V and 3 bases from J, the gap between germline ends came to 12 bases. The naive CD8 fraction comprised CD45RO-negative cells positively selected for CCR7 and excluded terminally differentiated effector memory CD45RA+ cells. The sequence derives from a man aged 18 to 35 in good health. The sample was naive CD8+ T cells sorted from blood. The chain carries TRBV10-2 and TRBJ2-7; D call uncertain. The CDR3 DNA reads TGCGCCAGCAGTGATTACGGCGTTGGCTACGAGCAGTACTTC. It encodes CASSDYGVGYEQYF.